This T cell receptor beta chain derives from a study of CD8 T cells in ankylosing spondylitis. Study observations and caveats: In ankylosing spondylitis blood, a motif of fewer than 10 highly homologous TCR beta variants appeared characteristic. Peripheral blood held disease-linked clones only at relatively low frequency, and these were CD8+.

Details on this clonotype: Its specificity is not known.

TCRdb re-analysed the 5' RACE reads in MiXCR, keeping a single row per CDR3 protein. The sample has some 450,000 distinct CDR3 sequences; under 20% are singletons. This CDR3 has 12 residues. Deletions cut 1 base from V and 4 bases from J, with 5 bases between. Looked up from germline, CDR1 is GTSNPN and CDR2 is SVGIG (reference sequence). This TCR was recovered from a male donor with ankylosing spondylitis. Sample: blood, either unsorted or a sorted T cell fraction (not recorded which). This sequence joins TRBV30 and TRBJ2-1, with D tentatively TRBD1 or TRBD2 (5 bases each). The CDR3 spells CAWSGGYNEQFF. The CDR3 nucleotides are TGTGCCTGGAGTGGGGGGTACAATGAGCAGTTCTTC.